These 2 T cell receptor beta chains came from one sample sequenced in a study of identical twins. MiXCR was run by TCRdb on the 5' RACE reads, yielding one entry per CDR3 protein. The sample yields 1.5 million to 2 million distinct CDR3 sequences, less than 35% seen once. The sequenced sample consisted of cord blood. Receptor source: a newborn girl in good health.

This clonotype was counted many times. This chain connects TRBV20-1 to TRBJ1-4, with 8 positions matching TRBD1. Germline assignment: CDR1 DFQATT and CDR2 SNEGSKA (reference sequence). The CDR3 length is 12 residues. The CDR3 reads CSAGQGNEKLFF. The CDR3 nucleotides read TGCAGCGCTGGACAGGGCAATGAAAAACTGTTTTTT.

This clonotype has only a few counts. J is TRBJ2-7 and V is TRBV20-1, with TRBD1 matching 8 bases. The germline gives CDR1 DFQATT, CDR2 SNEGSKA (reference sequence). This CDR3 spans 14 amino acids. The trim removed 4 bases at V and 3 bases at J, leaving 8 bases unmatched. CDR3 amino acids: CSATARTGYYEQYF. CDR3 sequence (DNA): TGCAGTGCTACGGCCAGGACAGGGTACTACGAGCAGTACTTC.